This T cell receptor (beta chain) was sequenced in a study of technical replicates of blood from several donors. The CDR3 has 16 residues. From germline, CDR1 is SEHNR and CDR2 FQNEAQ (reference sequence). Trimming shortened V by 2 bases and J by 4 bases, and 17 bases separated the two germline ends. The repertoire was sequenced with immunoSEQ multiplex PCR; TCRdb's copy has only in-frame clones and lacks some. The sample consists of about 66,000 clones, around 89% of them appearing once. This sequence originates from a human donor in good health. Some clones in this sample may be carry-over from other donors' samples. Sequenced: PBMCs. The rearrangement joins TRBV7-9 to TRBJ1-1; D unclear. CDR3 DNA: TGTGCCAGCAGCTTAACCGCAGGAGGACGAGGCACTGAAGCTTTCTTT. This encodes CASSLTAGGRGTEAFF. Complete variable domain (other parts from reference TRBV7-9 and TRBJ1-1): DTGVSQNPRHKITKRGQNVTFRCDPISEHNRLYWYRQTLGQGPEFLTYFQNEAQLEKSRLLSDRFSAERPKGSFSTLEIQRTEQGDSAMYLCASSLTAGGRGTEAFFGQGTRLTVV.